The clone carrying this T cell receptor (beta chain) came up many times. Its matching antigen is unknown. V was clipped by 4 bases and J by 5 bases, with 8 bases between them. Per the germline V gene, CDR1 is SQVTM and CDR2 is ANQGSEA. The CDR3 covers 11 residues. This specimen comes from a study of neurological immune-mediated disorders. In the study overall: Of the 35 or so patients who had multiple sclerosis, some 30 had the relapsing-remitting form and 3 had the secondary progressive form.

TCRdb recomputed calls from the 5' RACE reads with MiXCR, one row per CDR3 protein. The sample carries about 60,000 distinct CDR3 sequences, approximately 3.7% recorded once. Overall study results and limits: The level of TCR clonal expansion was highest in patients with HTLV-1-associated myelopathy and lowest in multiple sclerosis, where it fell below the level seen in healthy controls.

The chain links TRBV29-1 to TRBJ2-5; D is ambiguous. The TCR was taken from a woman between 50 and 59 years old with multiple sclerosis. Sequencing used PBMCs. Here the CDR3 reads CSVGRRETQYF. CDR3 sequence (DNA): TGCAGCGTTGGCAGGCGGGAGACCCAGTACTTC.